These 28 T cell receptor beta chains originate from one sample sequenced in a study of cytomegalovirus exposure and HLA in healthy donors. The PCR was carried out with 60 Vbeta primers and 13 Jbeta primers. Data came from immunoSEQ multiplex PCR; TCRdb stores just in-frame clones and leaves some out. This repertoire shows more than 85,000 clones, 60% to 80% found once; its top ten account for around 16%. Sequencing was carried out using PBMCs. The receptors stem from a woman in her 50s in good health and CMV-seropositive.

The chain recombines TRBV6-1 with TRBJ2-7; D is uncertain. The CDR3 is made up of 15 amino acids. From germline, CDR1 is MNHNS and CDR2 SASEGT. Trimming took 4 bases from V and 2 from J, leaving 15 bases between them. The CDR3 bases are TGTGCCAGCAGTGCGATAAGAGCTAACCCCTACGAGCAGTACTTC. It specifies CASSAIRANPYEQYF.

The chain recombines TRBV27 with TRBJ2-3, with D perhaps matching TRBD2 (7 bases). Looked up from germline, CDR1 is MNHEY and CDR2 is SMNVEV (reference sequence). CDR3 length: 18 amino acids. V was shortened by 7 bases and J by 3 bases, with 26 bases between the two germline ends. CDR3 region: CASTKHPLGGRATDTQYF. CDR3 bases: TGTGCCAGCACCAAACATCCCCTAGGGGGGAGGGCAACAGATACGCAGTATTTT.

This chain connects TRBV28 to TRBJ2-7, with 11 bases fitting TRBD2. Germline V gene data show CDR1 as MDHEN and CDR2 as SYDVKM. The CDR3 contains 19 residues. J was trimmed by 0 bases and V by 1 base; bases with no gene match: 11. The CDR3 nucleotides are TGTGCCAGCAGTTTATTCAGCATGAGGACTAGCGGGCGCTCCTACGAGCAGTACTTC. Its translation is CASSLFSMRTSGRSYEQYF.

The chain employs TRBV11-2 and TRBJ2-7; D is possibly TRBD1 (6 bases). This CDR3 comprises 14 residues. Germline CDR1 reads SGHAT; CDR2 reads FQNNGV. V shed 5 bases and J shed 2 bases, with 13 bases lying between them. The CDR3, as DNA: TGTGCCAGCAGCCCCGGTCAGGGGACCTACGAGCAGTACTTC. It translates to CASSPGQGTYEQYF.

The rearrangement links TRBV7-2 to TRBJ1-4; 8 bases align to TRBD1. V was clipped by 3 bases and J by 8 bases; unmatched bases: 5. From germline, CDR1 is SGHTA and CDR2 FQGNSA. There are 14 residues in the CDR3. The CDR3 DNA reads as TGTGCCAGCAGCTTCGGACAGGGCTACGAAAAACTGTTTTTT. This sequence encodes CASSFGQGYEKLFF.

The rearrangement uses TRBV7-6 and TRBJ2-7; 10 bases match TRBD2. Germline V gene sequence: CDR1 SGHVS, CDR2 FNYEAQ. The junction had 5 bases not matched to a gene; V was cut back by 5 bases and J by 7 bases. CDR3 length equals 13 residues. The CDR3 DNA reads as TGTGCCAGCAGCCTGAGTAGCGGGGGGGAGCAGTACTTC. It specifies CASSLSSGGEQYF.

This clone showed up just a few times. This sequence joins TRBV15 and TRBJ2-2, with 7 bases fitting TRBD2. CDR3 length: 16 residues. The germline gives CDR1 LNHNV, CDR2 YYDKDF (reference sequence). The junction had 8 bases not matched to a gene; V was cut back by 0 bases and J by 7 bases. DNA of the CDR3: TGTGCCACCAGCAGAGATGCGGGGGATGGGGGCGGGGAGCTGTTTTTT. It specifies CATSRDAGDGGGELFF.

Here the CDR3 reads CAISESGNVGEETQYF. For the CDR3, the DNA is TGTGCCATCAGTGAGTCGGGGAACGTAGGGGAAGAGACCCAGTACTTC. V is TRBV10-3 and J is TRBJ2-5; a weak D match, TRBD1 (5 bases). The CDR3 sequence is 16 residues long. The germline gives CDR1 ENHRY, CDR2 SYGVKD. V was shortened by 0 bases and J by 3 bases, with 14 bases between the two germline ends.

This sequence joins TRBV6-1 and TRBJ2-2; 7 nucleotides align to TRBD2. CDR1 and CDR2 from the germline V gene are MNHNS and SASEGT. This CDR3 is built from 16 residues. Unmatched junction bases numbered 11, after V lost 8 bases and J lost 2 bases. CDR3 protein: CASGQGLEGNTGELFF. Here the CDR3 DNA reads TGTGCCAGCGGTCAAGGACTAGAGGGCAACACCGGGGAGCTGTTTTTT.

In DNA, the CDR3 is TGTGCCAGCAGCAGAGCGGGGTCGAATACGCAGTATTTT. Its protein product is CASSRAGSNTQYF. The chain has TRBV11-3 and TRBJ2-3, with 7 bases that match TRBD2. The CDR3 sequence is 13 residues long. V dropped 5 bases and J dropped 7; count of bases not matched to a gene: 6. CDR1 SGHNT and CDR2 YENEEA come from the germline V gene.

In its sample, this clone was seen once. The V call is TRBV6-1, the J call TRBJ2-2; D ambiguous. V was shortened by 4 bases and J by 2 bases, with 8 bases between the two germline ends. Germline CDR1 reads MNHNS; CDR2 reads SASEGT. The CDR3 consists of 14 residues. The CDR3 DNA sequence: TGTGCCAGCAGTGGGCAGATTAACACCGGGGAGCTGTTTTTT. Translation gives CASSGQINTGELFF.

The chain carries TRBV5-1 and TRBJ2-7; 10 nucleotides match TRBD2. Unmatched junction bases numbered 5, after V lost 5 bases and J lost 0 bases. The CDR3 sequence is 15 residues long. Germline V gene lookup returns CDR1 SGHRS and CDR2 YFSETQ. DNA for the CDR3: TGCGCCAGCAGTCACGCTAGCGGGGGCTCCTACGAGCAGTACTTC. Protein sequence: CASSHASGGSYEQYF.

This chain links TRBV7-2 with TRBJ1-1, with D perhaps matching TRBD1 (5 bases). Trimming took off 10 bases at V and 8 bases at J, with 20 bases between the two ends. Germline V CDR1 and CDR2: SGHTA, FQGNSA. This CDR3 region has 13 residues. The CDR3 protein is CATHFRGGTEAFF. CDR3 bases: TGTGCCACCCACTTCCGTGGGGGGACCGAAGCTTTCTTT.

A few counts support this clone. This chain connects TRBV19 to TRBJ2-2; 10 nucleotides agree with TRBD1. This CDR3 region has 14 residues. CDR1 is LNHDA, CDR2 SQIVND, per germline (reference sequence). V lost 6 bases and J lost 6; bases outside the gene matches: 4. The CDR3 sequence is CASSRGQGAGELFF. The CDR3 DNA sequence: TGTGCCAGTAGCCGCGGACAGGGGGCCGGGGAGCTGTTTTTT.

V gene TRBV28 combines with J gene TRBJ2-1; 7 positions match TRBD2. Germline CDR1 is MDHEN and CDR2 is SYDVKM. This CDR3 contains 14 residues. Trimming cost V 7 bases and J 5 bases; bases outside gene matches: 8. The CDR3 loop reads CASIRSGGNNEQFF. The CDR3 region has the DNA TGTGCCAGCATCCGTTCGGGGGGAAACAATGAGCAGTTCTTC.

This chain links TRBV5-6 with TRBJ2-1; D ambiguous. The germline gives CDR1 SGHDT, CDR2 YYEEEE. Trimming cost V 1 base and J 9 bases, with 11 bases left between them. CDR3 length: 13 amino acids. CDR3 residues: CASSLWRLVEQFF. The DNA for the CDR3 is TGTGCCAGCAGCTTGTGGAGACTGGTTGAGCAGTTCTTC.

This clone has only a few counts. The rearrangement uses TRBV6-5 and TRBJ2-5, with 11 positions matching TRBD2. V dropped 6 bases and J dropped 5; count of bases not matched to a gene: 8. The CDR3 length is 15 residues. The germline CDR1 and CDR2 sequences are MNHEY and SVGAGI. CDR3 sequence (DNA): TGTGCCAGCAGCATTAGCGGGAGGGCCACGGAGACCCAGTACTTC. It translates to CASSISGRATETQYF.

The V gene is TRBV18, the J gene TRBJ1-1; 8 bases are a match to TRBD1. The V gene end was trimmed by 3 bases and the J gene end by 3 bases; junction bases not matched to a gene: 0. The CDR3 spans 13 residues. The germline V gene encodes CDR1 KGHSH and CDR2 LQKENI. The chain's CDR3 is CASSPDRDTEAFF. The CDR3 coding sequence is TGTGCCAGCTCACCGGACAGGGACACTGAAGCTTTCTTT.

The chain is built from TRBV11-2 and TRBJ2-7, with D possibly being TRBD1 (5 bases). V was clipped by 0 bases and J by 0 bases, with 15 bases between them. Per the germline V gene, CDR1 is SGHAT and CDR2 is FQNNGV. The CDR3 length is 17 residues. The CDR3 bases are TGTGCCAGCAGCTTAGATTCAGGGCAGGGTTACTCCTACGAGCAGTACTTC. Amino acid sequence: CASSLDSGQGYSYEQYF.

This clone occurred once. The rearrangement joins TRBV4-2 to TRBJ2-5, with TRBD2 matching over 7 bases. CDR1 LGHNA and CDR2 YNFKEQ come from the germline V gene. The CDR3 sequence is 15 residues long. The J segment lost 4 bases and the V segment lost 0 bases, leaving 5 bases of the junction unmatched. CDR3 protein: CASSQDNLAVETQYF. The CDR3, as DNA: TGTGCCAGCAGCCAAGATAATCTAGCGGTAGAGACCCAGTACTTC.

V is TRBV5-1 and J is TRBJ1-2; TRBD1 aligns across 7 bases. J was trimmed by 5 bases and V by 0 bases; bases with no gene match: 7. The CDR3 contains 15 residues. Germline V gene lookup returns CDR1 SGHRS and CDR2 YFSETQ. The CDR3 coding sequence is TGCGCCAGCAGCTTGGCGGCAGGGGGTTCATATGGCTACACCTTC. Protein: CASSLAAGGSYGYTF.

This clone was counted between two and nine times. The chain has TRBV12-5 and TRBJ1-2; weak D call: TRBD1 (5 bases). CDR1 and CDR2 (germline): LGHNT, FRNRAP. With 0 bases removed from V and 7 bases from J, the gap between germline ends came to 15 bases. This CDR3 has 15 residues. The CDR3 is CASGLVGTGLRGYTF. In DNA, the CDR3 is TGTGCTAGTGGTTTGGTAGGTACAGGTCTACGTGGCTACACCTTC.

The rearrangement joins TRBV28 to TRBJ1-4, with D possibly being TRBD1 (5 bases). The CDR3 runs to 14 residues. The V and J ends lost 6 bases and 8 bases respectively, with 16 bases between them. Germline lookup yields CDR1 MDHEN and CDR2 SYDVKM. The CDR3 sequence is CASRAPAGSEKLFF. In nucleotides, the CDR3 is TGTGCCAGCAGGGCCCCGGCAGGGTCCGAAAAACTGTTTTTT.

This chain connects TRBV19 to TRBJ1-6; a weak D match, TRBD1 (5 bases). CDR3 length: 14 residues. Germline assignment: CDR1 LNHDA and CDR2 SQIVND (reference sequence). Trimming left V 5 bases short and J 7 bases short, with 12 bases between. In nucleotides, the CDR3 is TGTGCCAGTAGTCCAGAGCGACAGAATTCACCCCTCCACTTT. Translated: CASSPERQNSPLHF.

CDR3 nucleotide sequence: TGTGCCTGGACCCTTATGAACAGGAGAGAGACCCAGTACTTC. It yields the protein CAWTLMNRRETQYF. The chain uses TRBV30 and TRBJ2-5; D may be TRBD1 (5 bases). The V end lost 4 bases, the J end lost 4 bases, and 16 bases lay between the germline ends. The V gene's germline CDR1 is GTSNPN and CDR2 SVGIG (reference sequence). The CDR3 is made up of 14 amino acids.

This chain connects TRBV6-1 to TRBJ1-1; the match to TRBD1 covers 8 bases. The CDR3 totals 14 residues. CDR1 MNHNS and CDR2 SASEGT come from the germline V gene. V trimming: 6 bases; J trimming: 7 bases; junction bases outside the gene matches: 10. The CDR3 sequence is CASRRPTGVGEAFF. The CDR3 nucleotides are TGTGCCAGCAGACGACCGACAGGGGTGGGTGAAGCTTTCTTT.

The chain joins TRBV19 to TRBJ1-5; D is ambiguous. In germline, CDR1 is LNHDA, CDR2 SQIVND (reference sequence). The germline V and J ends were trimmed by 2 bases and 5 bases, with 4 bases remaining between them. The CDR3 totals 12 residues. The CDR3 here is CASSIIDQPQHF. The CDR3 bases are TGTGCCAGTAGTATAATAGATCAGCCCCAGCATTTT.

The chain employs TRBV28 and TRBJ2-6; TRBD2 might be the D (6 bases). In germline, CDR1 is MDHEN, CDR2 SYDVKM. V was trimmed by 8 bases and J by 1 base, leaving 9 bases between them. The CDR3 contains 14 residues. CDR3 DNA: TGTGCCAGCTACGGGGGATCTGGGGCCAACGTCCTGACTTTC. Encoded protein: CASYGGSGANVLTF.